Following are 26 T cell receptor beta chains from one sample sequenced in a study of CD8 T cells in ankylosing spondylitis (dated by TCRdb to the late 2010s). Libraries were constructed by 5' RACE. TCRdb names Illumina HiSeq 2500 as the instrument used. TCRdb applied fastp at Q25 and MiXCR to the public reads, then kept only in-frame beta chains. A single entry per CDR3 protein holds the most common genes and DNA from its merged rows. Present in this sample are 250,000 to 300,000 distinct CDR3 sequences, 20% of which were seen just once. The ten largest clones represent roughly 7.3% of the sample. The sample was blood, either unsorted or a sorted T cell fraction (not recorded which). Receptors originate from a male donor with ankylosing spondylitis or in good health (not recorded which).

The rearrangement uses TRBV12-3 or TRBV12-4 and TRBJ2-1, with D perhaps assigned TRBD1 or TRBD2 (5 bases each). V was clipped by 8 bases and J by 0 bases, with 14 bases between them. CDR3 length: 15 amino acids. CDR3 in DNA: TGTGCCAGCCTTTACCTCGGGACCTCCTACAATGAGCAGTTCTTC. It encodes CASLYLGTSYNEQFF.

The chain has TRBV5-5 and TRBJ2-5; 11 nucleotides align to TRBD2. Per the germline V gene, CDR1 is SGHKS and CDR2 is YYEKEE (reference sequence). The CDR3 runs 15 residues. V dropped 0 bases and J dropped 4; count of bases not matched to a gene: 2. CDR3 nucleotides: TGTGCCAGCAGCTTGGCCCTAGCGGGAGGAGAGACCCAGTACTTC. Protein product: CASSLALAGGETQYF. Full variable domain (remainder filled in from reference TRBV5-5 and TRBJ2-5): DAGVTQSPTHLIKTRGQQVTLRCSPISGHKSVSWYQQVLGQGPQFIFQYYEKEERGRGNFPDRFSARQFPNYSSELNVNALLLGDSALYLCASSLALAGGETQYFGPGTRLLVL.

The chain is built from TRBV27 and TRBJ2-5; 12 nucleotides agree with TRBD1. The CDR3 has 14 amino acids. J lost 7 bases, V lost 6 bases, and 6 bases had no gene match. The germline CDR1 and CDR2 sequences are MNHEY and SMNVEV (reference sequence). CDR3 sequence (DNA): TGTGCCAGCAGCTACGGGACAGGGGGCTTGACCCAGTACTTC. As protein: CASSYGTGGLTQYF.

This clonotype was detected ten times or more. The chain combines TRBV20-1 with TRBJ1-2, with D possibly TRBD1 on 5 matching bases. Trimming left V 6 bases short and J 4 bases short, with 6 bases between. Looked up from germline, CDR1 is DFQATT and CDR2 is SNEGSKA (reference sequence). The CDR3 extends over 10 amino acids. CDR3 nucleotides: TGCAGTGCCGACAGCTATGGCTACACCTTC. Protein sequence: CSADSYGYTF.

The chain carries TRBV29-1 and TRBJ1-4; no reliable D call. V was cut by 6 bases and J by 4 bases, with 12 bases left in between. Germline V gene sequence: CDR1 SQVTM, CDR2 ANQGSEA. The CDR3 spans 13 residues. CDR3 DNA sequence: TGCAGCGTGCGGAGGTCGGGTAATGAAAAACTGTTTTTT. Translating gives CSVRRSGNEKLFF.

This clonotype has a handful of counts. The chain is built from TRBV6-5 and TRBJ1-2; D might be TRBD1 (5 bases). This CDR3 spans 15 amino acids. CDR1 is MNHEY and CDR2 is SVGAGI in the germline V gene. Deletions cut 0 bases from V and 3 bases from J, with 11 bases between. The CDR3 region is CASSYSAGLDYGYTF. The CDR3 coding sequence is TGTGCCAGCAGTTACTCAGCGGGGCTAGACTATGGCTACACCTTC.

This clonotype was found a few times. V is TRBV6-1 and J is TRBJ2-1, with D possibly TRBD2 on 6 matching bases. The ends were cut back, 6 bases at V and 4 bases at J, with 10 bases in the middle. The V gene's germline CDR1 is MNHNS and CDR2 SASEGT. The CDR3 is made up of 13 amino acids. In DNA, the CDR3 is TGTGCCAGCAGCGTGGCGGGATACAATGAGCAGTTCTTC. It encodes CASSVAGYNEQFF.

This chain joins TRBV29-1 and TRBJ2-1; no clear D. This CDR3 region has 13 residues. V was pared by 1 base and J by 7 bases, with 11 bases between. Germline V gene lookup returns CDR1 SQVTM and CDR2 ANQGSEA. The CDR3 is CSVEVGRFNEQFF. DNA for the CDR3: TGCAGCGTTGAAGTCGGTAGGTTTAATGAGCAGTTCTTC.

The table lists this clonotype with many counts. The CDR3 nucleotides read TGCAGTGCTCTCAAGGGACAGGGGATCGGTGGCTACACCTTC. Translating it yields CSALKGQGIGGYTF. The chain uses TRBV20-1 and TRBJ1-2; 10 bases are shared with TRBD1. Trimming cost V 5 bases and J 7 bases; bases outside gene matches: 10. Looked up from germline, CDR1 is DFQATT and CDR2 is SNEGSKA (reference sequence). This CDR3 is built from 14 residues.

V usage is TRBV10-3 and J usage is TRBJ2-1; D unresolved. With 3 bases removed from V and 8 bases from J, the gap between germline ends came to 14 bases. The germline CDR1 and CDR2 sequences are ENHRY and SYGVKD. The CDR3 runs 14 residues. CDR3 loop: CAISDRPELDEQFF. The DNA of the CDR3 is TGTGCCATCAGTGATCGACCGGAGCTGGATGAGCAGTTCTTC.

The chain carries TRBV12-3 or TRBV12-4 and TRBJ1-2; D remains unclear. Trimming shortened V by 7 bases and J by 8 bases, and 14 bases separated the two germline ends. CDR3 length: 12 residues. In DNA form, the CDR3 reads TGTGCCAGCACCCGACTGGGGTACGGCTACACCTTC. Translating gives CASTRLGYGYTF.

V is TRBV12-3 or TRBV12-4 and J is TRBJ1-1; no firm D call. Trimming stripped 7 bases from V and 5 bases from J, with 20 bases between. This CDR3 has 15 amino acids. CDR3 sequence (DNA): TGTGCCAGCATCAATAACCCGGTTCTGTATACTGAAGCTTTCTTT. Amino acid sequence: CASINNPVLYTEAFF.

This clonotype was observed a handful of times. J is TRBJ1-4 and V is TRBV29-1; 7 bases fit TRBD1. V shed 6 bases and J 5 bases; nucleotides not matched to a gene: 3. In germline, CDR1 is SQVTM, CDR2 ANQGSEA. This CDR3 is built from 12 residues. DNA for the CDR3: TGCAGCGTAAAGGACAGGAATGAAAAACTGTTTTTT. Its protein is CSVKDRNEKLFF.

This clonotype was observed a handful of times. The rearrangement joins TRBV28 to TRBJ2-2; 8 nucleotides align to TRBD2. Losses at the gene ends were 0 bases for V and 2 bases for J; bases not matched to a gene: 8. CDR3 size: 18 residues. Germline CDR1 MDHEN, CDR2 SYDVKM. The CDR3 is CASSLWFDAGGNTGELFF. The CDR3 nucleotides read TGTGCCAGCAGTTTATGGTTTGATGCGGGAGGAAACACCGGGGAGCTGTTTTTT.

The sample holds a few counts of this clonotype. The V gene is TRBV12-3 or TRBV12-4, the J gene TRBJ1-1; a possible D gene is TRBD1 (5 bases). This CDR3 has 15 residues. V gave up 6 bases and J gave up 1 base, with 15 bases separating them. The chain's CDR3 is CASSNRLGGNTEAFF. Written as DNA, the CDR3 is TGTGCCAGCAGCAACCGTCTGGGGGGGAACACTGAAGCTTTCTTT.

The chain combines TRBV11-2 with TRBJ2-1, with no clear D. From germline, CDR1 is SGHAT and CDR2 FQNNGV. V lost 0 bases and J 11 bases, leaving 11 bases between the germline ends. The CDR3 is 13 amino acids. As DNA, the CDR3 is TGTGCCAGCAGCTTAGATCCGGCTAACCAGCAGTTCTTC. Its translation is CASSLDPANQQFF.

The chain employs TRBV20-1 and TRBJ2-5, with unresolved D. Looked up from germline, CDR1 is DFQATT and CDR2 is SNEGSKA (reference sequence). V was cut by 3 bases and J by 5 bases, with 7 bases left in between. The CDR3 runs to 11 residues. CDR3 DNA: TGCAGTGCTAGCCTCGGGGAGACCCAGTACTTC. This codes for CSASLGETQYF.

The V and J genes are TRBV25-1 and TRBJ2-2, with TRBD1 identical over 7 bases. CDR1 MGHDK and CDR2 SYGVNS come from the germline V gene. This CDR3 has 13 amino acids. Germline trimming cut 1 base from V and 13 bases from J; bases unmatched to any gene: 6. The CDR3 protein is CASSESVRGSLFF. The DNA of the CDR3 is TGTGCCAGCAGTGAATCTGTCAGGGGGTCGCTGTTTTTT.

V gene TRBV20-1 combines with J gene TRBJ1-5; D remains unclear. The V gene lost 0 bases and the J gene lost 5 bases, with 11 bases spanning the gap. This CDR3 has 14 residues. The germline V gene has CDR1 DFQATT and CDR2 SNEGSKA (reference sequence). CDR3: CSARDRNYDQPQHF. The DNA for the CDR3 is TGCAGTGCTAGAGATAGGAATTACGATCAGCCCCAGCATTTT.

Only a few counts were recorded for this clonotype. V gene TRBV6-2 or TRBV6-3 combines with J gene TRBJ1-4, with TRBD1 as a possible D gene (6 bases). Trimming removed 5 bases at V and 0 bases at J, with 25 bases between. The germline V gene encodes CDR1 MNHEY and CDR2 SVGEGT. CDR3 length: 20 amino acids. The CDR3 sequence is CASSPPRGGANPATNEKLFF. The CDR3 DNA is TGTGCCAGCAGTCCGCCGAGGGGGGGCGCGAACCCGGCAACTAATGAAAAACTGTTTTTT.

This clonotype appeared many times. The chain joins TRBV27 to TRBJ2-3; no clear D gene. This CDR3 has 13 amino acids. The V gene lost 7 bases and the J gene lost 4 bases, with 12 bases spanning the gap. CDR1 and CDR2 (germline): MNHEY, SMNVEV (reference sequence). This CDR3 reads CASMASGPDTQYF. As DNA, the CDR3 is TGTGCCAGCATGGCCTCGGGCCCAGATACGCAGTATTTT.

This clonotype occurred a few times. The chain uses TRBV7-3 and TRBJ2-1, with a weak D call TRBD2 (6 bases). Germline V gene sequence: CDR1 SGHTA, CDR2 FQGTGA. The CDR3 covers 13 residues. The ends were cut back, 4 bases at V and 8 bases at J, with 12 bases in the middle. The CDR3 loop reads CASSSLTGDEQFF. The CDR3 DNA sequence: TGTGCCAGCAGCTCTCTCACGGGGGATGAGCAGTTCTTC.

The chain recombines TRBV6-5 with TRBJ2-1, with 7 bases matching TRBD1. The CDR3 loop spans 12 amino acids. The germline V gene encodes CDR1 MNHEY and CDR2 SVGAGI. Trimming removed 5 bases from V and 14 bases from J; junction bases left unmatched: 9. The CDR3 bases are TGTGCCAGCAGTAAGGCCGGGACAGTGGAGTTCTTC. This gives the protein CASSKAGTVEFF.

This clonotype was observed a few times. The chain links TRBV5-1 to TRBJ2-5; D unclear. The CDR3 is 14 residues long. V was clipped by 1 base and J by 0 bases, with 7 bases between them. Germline V gene data show CDR1 as SGHRS and CDR2 as YFSETQ. CDR3 sequence (DNA): TGCGCCAGCAGCTTGCGAGAATACCAAGAGACCCAGTACTTC. Residues: CASSLREYQETQYF.

This clonotype came up many times. The CDR3 loop reads CSARMGGSGNTIYF. CDR3 sequence (DNA): TGCAGTGCTAGGATGGGGGGCTCTGGAAACACCATATATTTT. The chain carries TRBV20-1 and TRBJ1-3; the D gene is possibly TRBD1 (5 bases). The CDR3 extends over 14 amino acids. CDR1 DFQATT and CDR2 SNEGSKA come from the germline V gene (reference sequence). V gave up 3 bases and J gave up 0 bases, with 9 bases separating them.

A few counts support this clonotype. The rearrangement links TRBV20-1 to TRBJ2-7; 7 bases line up with TRBD1. CDR3 length equals 12 residues. V lost 5 bases to trimming and J lost 3 bases; unmatched junction nucleotides: 4. Germline CDR1 is DFQATT and CDR2 is SNEGSKA (reference sequence). CDR3 loop: CSAEGQYYEQYV. DNA of the CDR3: TGCAGTGCTGAGGGACAGTACTACGAGCAGTACGTC.